The clone carrying this T cell receptor (beta chain) was detected only a few times. The data were obtained in a study of identical twins. TCRdb re-called the 5' RACE reads through MiXCR, storing one row per CDR3 protein. The sample includes nearly 900,000 distinct CDR3 sequences, around 12% of them seen just once. The V and J ends lost 3 bases and 5 bases, in that order; junction bases with no gene match: 9. The CDR3 covers 17 residues. The sample was also reused in another study, on yellow fever vaccine responses in identical twins.

Sequences were obtained from PBMCs. This clonotype was obtained from a woman in her late teens or twenties in good health. The chain links TRBV12-3 or TRBV12-4 to TRBJ2-2; 10 bases map to TRBD2. The CDR3 here is CASSFLGSGRRTGELFF. As DNA, the CDR3 is TGTGCCAGCAGTTTTTTAGGTAGCGGGAGGCGGACCGGGGAGCTGTTTTTT.